The 18 T cell receptor beta chains reported below all come from one sample, sequenced in a study of blood T cell repertoires in COVID-19. The protocol was immunoSEQ multiplex PCR, while the TCRdb copy is restricted to in-frame clones and leaves out a portion. The data hold almost 500,000 clones, with 75% to 90% observed a single time. Material for sequencing was PBMCs or T cells enriched from blood (not recorded which). The origin of the receptors is a woman in her sixties or seventies who had recovered from COVID-19.

This chain links TRBV10-2 with TRBJ1-3; the D gene is possibly TRBD1 (6 bases). The germline CDR1 and CDR2 sequences are WSHSY and SAAADI. The CDR3 consists of 13 residues. Trimming removed 5 bases at V and 1 base at J, with 6 bases between. In DNA, the CDR3 is TGCGCCAGCAGTACAGGGTCTGGAAACACCATATATTTT. It codes for CASSTGSGNTIYF.

The rearrangement links TRBV11-2 to TRBJ1-1; D is ambiguous. The CDR3 is 13 residues long. CDR1 is SGHAT and CDR2 is FQNNGV in the germline V gene. Trimming took 1 base from V and 1 from J, leaving 4 bases between them. CDR3 nucleotides: TGTGCCAGCAGCTTAGCAGGGAACACTGAAGCTTTCTTT. Protein sequence: CASSLAGNTEAFF.

The chain is built from TRBV24-1 and TRBJ2-2; 7 bases line up with TRBD1. J gave up 6 bases and V 3 bases, and 9 bases lay outside the gene matches. The germline CDR1 and CDR2 sequences are KGHDR and SFDVKD. The CDR3 is 16 residues long. Here the CDR3 DNA reads TGTGCCACCAGTGATCCTCGAACAGGGGCCCCCGGGGAGCTGTTTTTT. Encoded protein: CATSDPRTGAPGELFF.

The V and J genes are TRBV5-1 and TRBJ2-7; the match to TRBD1 covers 7 bases. Germline V gene lookup returns CDR1 SGHRS and CDR2 YFSETQ. Losses at the gene ends were 2 bases for V and 3 bases for J; bases not matched to a gene: 8. The CDR3 consists of 15 residues. The CDR3 DNA is TGCGCCAGCAGCTTAGGATCGACAGGGAGCTACGAGCAGTACTTC. Its protein product is CASSLGSTGSYEQYF.

The chain carries TRBV21-1 and TRBJ1-5. TRBV21-1 constitutes a pseudogene. This CDR3 comprises 16 residues. In DNA, the CDR3 is TGTGCCAGCAGCAAAGATCGGGAGGGAAGCAATCAGCCCCAGCATTTT. It codes for CASSKDREGSNQPQHF.

This sequence joins TRBV7-2 and TRBJ2-7, with 7 bases that match TRBD1. The CDR3 loop spans 15 amino acids. V lost 5 bases and J lost 2; bases outside the gene matches: 9. Germline V gene sequence: CDR1 SGHTA, CDR2 FQGNSA. CDR3 in amino acids: CASSPAQGVPYEQYF. In DNA form, the CDR3 reads TGTGCCAGCAGCCCAGCCCAGGGGGTTCCCTACGAGCAGTACTTC.

The chain carries TRBV10-1 and TRBJ2-7, with 7 nucleotides matching TRBD2. CDR1 is WNHNN, CDR2 SYGVQD, per germline (reference sequence). The CDR3 consists of 13 residues. V was clipped by 2 bases and J by 9 bases; unmatched bases: 7. The CDR3 sequence: CASSEVRGSRQYF. CDR3 bases: TGCGCCAGCAGTGAGGTGCGGGGGTCAAGGCAGTACTTC.

The chain combines TRBV5-6 with TRBJ1-1; possible D gene TRBD1, 5 bases. This CDR3 contains 17 residues. Germline V gene data show CDR1 as SGHDT and CDR2 as YYEEEE. V gave up 6 bases and J gave up 1 base, with 22 bases separating them. CDR3 sequence reads: CASTRGGGGPQNTEAFF. The DNA for the CDR3 is TGTGCCAGCACCCGGGGGGGAGGTGGGCCCCAGAACACTGAAGCTTTCTTT.

The CDR3 bases are TGTGCCAGCAGCGGGGACAGAAACTACGAGCAGTACTTC. Its translation: CASSGDRNYEQYF. The chain uses TRBV6-5 and TRBJ2-7; 7 bases align to TRBD1. The V gene end was trimmed by 6 bases and the J gene end by 3 bases; junction bases not matched to a gene: 5. Germline lookup yields CDR1 MNHEY and CDR2 SVGAGI. The CDR3 runs to 13 residues.

This clone was seen a single time. The chain joins TRBV5-1 to TRBJ1-1; the D gene is possibly TRBD1 (5 bases). CDR1 is SGHRS, CDR2 YFSETQ, per germline. The CDR3 length is 13 residues. V lost 7 bases, J lost 4 bases, and 14 bases lay in between. This chain's CDR3 is CASSSGSPTEAFF. The CDR3 DNA sequence: TGCGCCAGCTCCTCAGGGTCCCCCACTGAAGCTTTCTTT.

The table lists this clone with a count of one. V and J are TRBV7-2 and TRBJ2-3; a weak D match, TRBD2 (7 bases). This CDR3 has 16 residues. The V gene's germline CDR1 is SGHTA and CDR2 FQGNSA. V was trimmed by 4 bases and J by 2 bases, leaving 16 bases between them. The CDR3 DNA follows: TGTGCCAGCAGCTCAATGGGGGGGACAAACACAGATACGCAGTATTTT. Amino acids: CASSSMGGTNTDTQYF.

The chain carries TRBV15 and TRBJ1-5; the match to TRBD1 covers 7 bases. After removal of 5 bases from V and 5 bases from J, the junction contained 9 bases not matched to a gene. Germline CDR1 is LNHNV and CDR2 is YYDKDF (reference sequence). There are 15 residues in the CDR3. The CDR3: CATSSFTGVDQPQHF. The CDR3 nucleotides read TGTGCCACCAGCTCGTTCACAGGGGTTGATCAGCCCCAGCATTTT. Combining the CDR3 with reference TRBV15 and TRBJ1-5 gives the whole variable domain DAMVIQNPRYQVTQFGKPVTLSCSQTLNHNVMYWYQQKSSQAPKLLFHYYDKDFNNEADTPDNFQSRRPNTSFCFLDIRSPGLGDTAMYLCATSSFTGVDQPQHFGDGTRLSIL.

About this clone: Distinct nucleotide sequences in the sample also encode this CDR3. The chain uses TRBV2 and TRBJ2-7; D perhaps matches TRBD1 (6 bases). Per germline, CDR1 SNHLY and CDR2 FYNNEI. V lost 3 bases to trimming and J lost 4 bases, with 10 bases between them. The CDR3 length is 13 residues. The CDR3 reads CASSEGQQYEQYV. CDR3 DNA: TGTGCCAGCAGTGAGGGACAACAATACGAGCAGTACGTC.

This chain links TRBV21-1 with TRBJ2-7; TRBD2 reflects the table's D call only, with no check against the DNA. TRBV21-1 represents a pseudogene. The CDR3 sequence is 15 residues long. Here the CDR3 reads CASSKEGGGYYEQYV. The CDR3 DNA reads TGTGCCAGCAGCAAGGAGGGAGGGGGGTACTACGAGCAGTACGTC.

The V call is TRBV7-9, the J call TRBJ2-7, with TRBD1 matching 9 bases. The CDR3 is 15 amino acids. Germline assignment: CDR1 SEHNR and CDR2 FQNEAQ (reference sequence). V shed 2 bases, J shed 5 bases, and the junction held 7 bases outside the gene matches. The CDR3 DNA is TGTGCCAGCAGCTTAACCGGGACAGGGTCCCACGAGCAGTACTTC. It is translated as CASSLTGTGSHEQYF.

This clone was detected a few times. This chain uses TRBV7-2 with TRBJ2-5; 12 nucleotides line up with TRBD2. Germline values: CDR1 SGHTA, CDR2 FQGNSA. Trimming cost V 1 base and J 7 bases; bases outside gene matches: 7. The CDR3 has 16 residues. The CDR3 DNA follows: TGTGCCAGCAGCTTAGGACTAGCGGGGGTACTGGCGACCCAGTACTTC. The encoded protein is CASSLGLAGVLATQYF. Full variable domain (missing parts from reference TRBV7-2 and TRBJ2-5): GAGVSQSPSNKVTEKGKDVELRCDPISGHTALYWYRQSLGQGLEFLIYFQGNSAPDKSGLPSDRFSAERTGGSVSTLTIQRTQQEDSAVYLCASSLGLAGVLATQYFGPGTRLLVL.

The chain couples TRBV14 to TRBJ1-2; D gene unclear. Trimming shortened V by 4 bases and J by 2 bases, and 8 bases separated the two germline ends. Germline V gene sequence: CDR1 SGHDN, CDR2 FVKESK. The CDR3 has 13 amino acids. CDR3 loop: CASSLGLNYGYTF. The CDR3 nucleotides are TGTGCCAGCAGCCTAGGACTGAACTATGGCTACACCTTC.

The V and J genes are TRBV4-1 and TRBJ2-2; 11 bases align to TRBD2. CDR1 is MGHRA and CDR2 is YSYEKL in the germline V gene. The V segment lost 4 bases and the J segment 1 base; nucleotides outside the gene matches: 5. The CDR3 is 17 amino acids. The CDR3 loop is CASSLLAGGLNTGELFF. CDR3 bases: TGCGCCAGCAGCCTTTTAGCGGGGGGGCTGAACACCGGGGAGCTGTTTTTT.